The clone carrying this TCR beta chain was picked up a small number of times. What it recognizes is unknown. The record originates from a study of cytomegalovirus exposure and HLA in healthy donors. Overall study context: A previous analysis identified approximately 120 million unique TCR beta sequences derived from 180 million or so T cells.

Study-wide findings and caveats: In an earlier analysis, in some 540 donors, most V segments appeared productive either ~87% or ~30% of the time. Among immune exposure information, only CMV serostatus was available.

The PCR made use of 60 Vbeta and 13 Jbeta primers. Some clones are missing from TCRdb's copy, which holds only in-frame ones; the method was immunoSEQ multiplex PCR. The table shows about 170,000 clones, with more than 70% occurring only once. The CDR3 is 14 amino acids. The ends lost 10 bases at V and 5 bases at J; junction bases unmatched: 13. Germline V gene sequence: CDR1 MNHEY, CDR2 SVGAGI. This clonotype was sampled from a male donor in good health and CMV-seronegative. J is TRBJ1-2 and V is TRBV6-5; 7 bases are shared with TRBD1. The sample consisted of PBMCs. CDR3 sequence (DNA): TGTGCCATCAAGGGACAGCGGGCGCGGTATGGCTACACCTTC. Translated: CAIKGQRARYGYTF.